These T cell receptor beta chains were read from a single sample in a study of blood T cell repertoires in COVID-19. Sequencing was performed with immunoSEQ multiplex PCR; in TCRdb, only in-frame clones are kept and a portion is missing. The data show around 320,000 clones, approximately 90% seen once. Specimen: PBMCs or T cells enriched from blood (not recorded which). The source of these receptors is a woman aged 25-40 years who had been exposed to COVID-19. The CDR3 runs from the conserved cysteine through the conserved F or W. D genes are given only for firm matches. Part of the rows lack a size; the others show once, few, many or a class for expanded clones.

V gene	clone size	J gene	D gene	CDR3 DNA	CDR3 protein
TRBV25-1	.	TRBJ1-3	.	TGTGCCAGCAGTGAGCAAACCCGGGGAAACACCATATATTTT	CASSEQTRGNTIYF
TRBV5-4	.	TRBJ1-1	.	TGTGCCAGCAGCCCTACTTCTGACAGGCCGAACACTGAAGCTTTCTTT	CASSPTSDRPNTEAFF
TRBV3-1/TRBV3-2	.	TRBJ2-5	TRBD2	TGTGCCAGCAGCCCTTTAGCGGGGGGAGGGGAGACCCAGTACTTC	CASSPLAGGGETQYF
TRBV5-1	few	TRBJ1-2	.	TGCGCCAGCAGCTTGGCACCAGGACAGAATCTTAACTATGGCTACACCTTC	CASSLAPGQNLNYGYTF
TRBV6-5	few	TRBJ1-1	.	TGTGCCAGCAGTAAACCGGGGGGGAACACTGAAGCTTTCTTT	CASSKPGGNTEAFF
TRBV10-3	.	TRBJ2-2	TRBD1	TGTGCCATCAGTGGAACAGGGGGCGCCATCGGGGAGCTGTTTTTT	CAISGTGGAIGELFF
TRBV7-8	once	TRBJ2-7	TRBD2	TGTGCCAGCAGCTTAGGACTAGCGGGGACCTACGAGCAGTACTTC	CASSLGLAGTYEQYF
TRBV9	.	TRBJ2-7	.	TGTGCCAGCAGCCCCCTTAGCGGACCCTACGAGCAGTACTTC	CASSPLSGPYEQYF
TRBV2	.	TRBJ1-2	TRBD1	TGTGCCAGCATACCCGACAGGGGGAGGGACAACTATGGCTACACCTTC	CASIPDRGRDNYGYTF
TRBV14	.	TRBJ2-7	.	TGTGCCAGCAGCCAAGGCCCCTTTAAGGGTGGGGCTTACGAGCAGTACTTC	CASSQGPFKGGAYEQYF
TRBV5-4	.	TRBJ2-5	TRBD1	TGTGCCAGCAGCTTTTCAGGGGGAGAGACCCAGTACTTC	CASSFSGGETQYF
TRBV7-9	.	TRBJ1-2	TRBD1	TGTGCCAGCAGAGAGAGGGACAGCAATGGCTACACCTTC	CASRERDSNGYTF
TRBV11-2	.	TRBJ1-4	.	TGTGCCAGCAGCTTAATTCCGTCGGGGGGGGCCGAAAAACTGTTTTTT	CASSLIPSGGAEKLFF
TRBV7-2	once	TRBJ1-2	.	TGTGCCAGCAGCCCCCGGAACTATGGCTACACCTTC	CASSPRNYGYTF
TRBV28	.	TRBJ1-4	.	TGTGCCAGCAGTTTTGGGGCGCTCTCTAATGAAAAACTGTTTTTT	CASSFGALSNEKLFF